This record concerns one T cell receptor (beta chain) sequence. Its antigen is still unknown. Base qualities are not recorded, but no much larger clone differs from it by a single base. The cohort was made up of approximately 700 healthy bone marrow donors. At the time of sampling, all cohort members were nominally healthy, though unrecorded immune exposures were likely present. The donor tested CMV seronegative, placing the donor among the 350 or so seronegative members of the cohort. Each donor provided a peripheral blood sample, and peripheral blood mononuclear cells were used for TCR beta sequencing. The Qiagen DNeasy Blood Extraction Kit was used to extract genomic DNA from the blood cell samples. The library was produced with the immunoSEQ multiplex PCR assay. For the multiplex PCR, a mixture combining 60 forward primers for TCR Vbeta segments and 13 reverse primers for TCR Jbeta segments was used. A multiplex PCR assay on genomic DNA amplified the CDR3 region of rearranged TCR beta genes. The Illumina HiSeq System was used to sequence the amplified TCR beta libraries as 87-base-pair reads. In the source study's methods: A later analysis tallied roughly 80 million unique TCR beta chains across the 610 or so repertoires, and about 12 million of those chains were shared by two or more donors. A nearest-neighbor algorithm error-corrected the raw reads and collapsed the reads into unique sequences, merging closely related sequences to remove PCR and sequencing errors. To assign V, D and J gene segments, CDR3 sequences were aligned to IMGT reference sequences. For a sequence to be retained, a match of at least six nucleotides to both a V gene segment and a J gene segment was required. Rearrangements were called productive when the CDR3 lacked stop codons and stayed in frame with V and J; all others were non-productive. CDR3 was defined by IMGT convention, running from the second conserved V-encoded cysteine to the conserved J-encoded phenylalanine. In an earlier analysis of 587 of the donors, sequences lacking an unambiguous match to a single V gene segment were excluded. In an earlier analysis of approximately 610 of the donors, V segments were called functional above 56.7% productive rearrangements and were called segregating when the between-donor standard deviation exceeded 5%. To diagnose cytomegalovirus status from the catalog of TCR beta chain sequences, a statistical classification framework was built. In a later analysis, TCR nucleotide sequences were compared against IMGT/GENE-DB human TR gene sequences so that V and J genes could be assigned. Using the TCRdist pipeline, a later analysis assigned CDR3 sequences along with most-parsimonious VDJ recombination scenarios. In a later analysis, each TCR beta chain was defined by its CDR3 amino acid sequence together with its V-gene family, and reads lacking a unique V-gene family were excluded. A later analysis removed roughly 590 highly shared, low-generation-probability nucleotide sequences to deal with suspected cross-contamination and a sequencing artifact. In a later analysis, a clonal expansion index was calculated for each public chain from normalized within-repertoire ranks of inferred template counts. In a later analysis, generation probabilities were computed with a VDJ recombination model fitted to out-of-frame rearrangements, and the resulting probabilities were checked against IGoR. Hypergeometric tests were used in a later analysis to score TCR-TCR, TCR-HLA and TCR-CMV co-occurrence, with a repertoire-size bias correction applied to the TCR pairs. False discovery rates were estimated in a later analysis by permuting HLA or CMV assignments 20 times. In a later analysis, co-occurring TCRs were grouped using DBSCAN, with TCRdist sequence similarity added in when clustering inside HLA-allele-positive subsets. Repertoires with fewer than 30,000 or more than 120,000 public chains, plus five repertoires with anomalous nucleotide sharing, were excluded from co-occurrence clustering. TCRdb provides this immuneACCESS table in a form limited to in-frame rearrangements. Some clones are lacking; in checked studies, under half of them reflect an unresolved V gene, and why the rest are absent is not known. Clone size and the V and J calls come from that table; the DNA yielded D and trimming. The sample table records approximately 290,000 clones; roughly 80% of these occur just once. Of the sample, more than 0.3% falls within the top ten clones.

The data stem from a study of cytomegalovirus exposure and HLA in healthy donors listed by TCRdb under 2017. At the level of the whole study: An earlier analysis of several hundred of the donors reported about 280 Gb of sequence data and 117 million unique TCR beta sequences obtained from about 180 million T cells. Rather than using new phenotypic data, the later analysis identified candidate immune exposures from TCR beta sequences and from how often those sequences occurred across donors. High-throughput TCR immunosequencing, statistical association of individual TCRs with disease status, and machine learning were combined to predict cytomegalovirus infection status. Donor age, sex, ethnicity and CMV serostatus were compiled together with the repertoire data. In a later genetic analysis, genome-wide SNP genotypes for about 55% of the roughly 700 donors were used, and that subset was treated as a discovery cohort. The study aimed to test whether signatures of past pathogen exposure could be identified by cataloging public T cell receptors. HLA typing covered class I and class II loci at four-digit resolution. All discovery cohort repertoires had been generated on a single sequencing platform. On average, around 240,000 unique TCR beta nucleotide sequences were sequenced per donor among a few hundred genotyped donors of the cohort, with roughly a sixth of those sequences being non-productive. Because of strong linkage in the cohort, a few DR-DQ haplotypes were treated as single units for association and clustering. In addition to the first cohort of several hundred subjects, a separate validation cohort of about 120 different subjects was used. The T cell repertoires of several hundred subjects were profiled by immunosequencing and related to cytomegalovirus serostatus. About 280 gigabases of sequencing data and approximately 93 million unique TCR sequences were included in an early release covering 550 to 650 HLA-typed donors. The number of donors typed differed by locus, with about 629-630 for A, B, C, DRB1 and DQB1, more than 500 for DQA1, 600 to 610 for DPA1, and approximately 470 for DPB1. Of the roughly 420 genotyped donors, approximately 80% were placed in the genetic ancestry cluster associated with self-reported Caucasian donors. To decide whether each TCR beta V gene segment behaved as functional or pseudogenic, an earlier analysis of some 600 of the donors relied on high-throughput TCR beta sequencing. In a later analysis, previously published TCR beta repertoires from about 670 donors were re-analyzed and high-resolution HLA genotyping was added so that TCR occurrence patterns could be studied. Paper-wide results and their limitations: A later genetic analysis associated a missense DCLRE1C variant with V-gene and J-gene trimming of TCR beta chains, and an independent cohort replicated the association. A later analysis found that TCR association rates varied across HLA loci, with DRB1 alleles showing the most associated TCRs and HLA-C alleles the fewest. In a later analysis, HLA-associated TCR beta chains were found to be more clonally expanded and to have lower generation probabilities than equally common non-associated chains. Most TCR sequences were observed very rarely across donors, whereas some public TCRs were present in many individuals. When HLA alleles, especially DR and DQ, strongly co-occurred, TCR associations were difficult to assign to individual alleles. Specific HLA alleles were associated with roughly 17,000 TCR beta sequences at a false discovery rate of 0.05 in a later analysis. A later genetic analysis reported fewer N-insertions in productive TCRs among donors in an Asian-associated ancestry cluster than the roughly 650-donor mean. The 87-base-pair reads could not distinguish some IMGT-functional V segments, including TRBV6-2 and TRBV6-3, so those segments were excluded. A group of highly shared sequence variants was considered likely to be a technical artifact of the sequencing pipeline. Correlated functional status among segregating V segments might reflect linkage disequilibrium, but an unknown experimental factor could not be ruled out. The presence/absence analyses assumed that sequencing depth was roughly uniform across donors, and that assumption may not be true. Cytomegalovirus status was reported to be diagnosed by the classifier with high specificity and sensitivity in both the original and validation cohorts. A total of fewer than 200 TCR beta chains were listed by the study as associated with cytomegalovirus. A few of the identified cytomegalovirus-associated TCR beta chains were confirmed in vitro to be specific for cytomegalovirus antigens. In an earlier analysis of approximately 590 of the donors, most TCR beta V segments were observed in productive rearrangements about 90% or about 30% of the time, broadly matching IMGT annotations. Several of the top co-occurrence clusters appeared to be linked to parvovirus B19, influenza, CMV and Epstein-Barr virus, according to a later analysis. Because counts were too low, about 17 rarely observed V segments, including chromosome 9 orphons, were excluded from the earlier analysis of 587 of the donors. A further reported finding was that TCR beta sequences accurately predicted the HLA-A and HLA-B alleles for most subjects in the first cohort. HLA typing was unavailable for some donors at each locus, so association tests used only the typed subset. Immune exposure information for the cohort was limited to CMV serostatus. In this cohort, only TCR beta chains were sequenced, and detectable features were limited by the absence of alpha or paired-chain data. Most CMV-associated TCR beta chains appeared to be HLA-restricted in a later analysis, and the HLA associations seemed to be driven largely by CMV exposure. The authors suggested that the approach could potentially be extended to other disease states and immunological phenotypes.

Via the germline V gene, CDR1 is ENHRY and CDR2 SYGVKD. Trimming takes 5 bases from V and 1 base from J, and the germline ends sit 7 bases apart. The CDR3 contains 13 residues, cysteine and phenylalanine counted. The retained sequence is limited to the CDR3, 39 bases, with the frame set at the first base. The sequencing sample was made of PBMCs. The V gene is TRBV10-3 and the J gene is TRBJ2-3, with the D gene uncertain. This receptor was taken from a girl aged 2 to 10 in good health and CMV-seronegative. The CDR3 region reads CAISSEGTDTQYF. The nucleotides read TGTGCCATCAGTAGTGAGGGCACAGATACGCAGTATTTT.